This T cell receptor beta chain originates from a study of shared clonotypes between healthy human individuals. Study-wide points: On the whole, naive subsets had larger estimated richness than memory subsets had. Sharing across several donors was seen in around 5% of naive CD4 clonotypes.

About this clone: What it binds is not known. The same CDR3 arises from other DNA sequences in this sample as well.

The CDR3 is made up of 14 amino acids. Trimming removed 8 bases from V and 0 bases from J, with 13 bases in between. Per the germline V gene, CDR1 is MDHEN and CDR2 is SYDVKM. Libraries were prepared by immunoSEQ multiplex PCR; TCRdb keeps only in-frame clonotypes and omits some of them. The sample carries around 1.4 million clones, approximately 98.5% recorded once. The TCR originated in a man aged 25-40 years in good health. The sample comprised naive CD4+ T cells sorted from blood. Subset defined: CD45RA+ positively selected. The V call is TRBV28, the J call TRBJ1-2; D gene uncertain. This CDR3 reads CASGGYGPNYGYTF. Here the CDR3 DNA reads TGTGCCAGCGGCGGCTATGGCCCTAACTATGGCTACACCTTC.